The 19 T cell receptor beta chains given below trace back to one sample, sequenced in a study of blood T cell repertoires in COVID-19. Assay: immunoSEQ multiplex PCR; the TCRdb copy retains only in-frame clones and omits some. The table shows about 48,000 clones, with 75% to 85% occurring only once. The sample consisted of peripheral blood. The receptors derive from a man aged 40-49 years with acute or convalescent COVID-19.

With respect to this clone: Other DNA sequences within the sample encode an identical CDR3. The chain is built from TRBV24-1 and TRBJ2-2; the D gene is possibly TRBD1 (6 bases). Trimming removed 9 bases from V and 5 bases from J, with 12 bases in between. Looked up from germline, CDR1 is KGHDR and CDR2 is SFDVKD. The CDR3 totals 13 residues. CDR3 bases: TGTGCCACCCGCACAGGGTCTACCGGGGAGCTGTTTTTT. Its protein product is CATRTGSTGELFF.

The chain joins TRBV19 to TRBJ2-3; D perhaps matches TRBD2 (5 bases). Germline V gene lookup returns CDR1 LNHDA and CDR2 SQIVND (reference sequence). Deletions cut 2 bases from V and 3 bases from J, with 9 bases between. CDR3 length: 14 residues. The CDR3 is CASSIPAVTDTQYF. Here the CDR3 DNA reads TGTGCCAGTAGTATACCAGCGGTTACAGATACGCAGTATTTT.

This chain links TRBV4-1 with TRBJ1-2; D remains unclear. The CDR3 totals 14 residues. The V end lost 0 bases, the J end lost 4 bases, and 9 bases lay between the germline ends. Germline V gene data show CDR1 as MGHRA and CDR2 as YSYEKL. The CDR3 DNA follows: TGCGCCAGCAGCCAAGATAGAGGGAGCTATGGCTACACCTTC. Translation: CASSQDRGSYGYTF.

Written as DNA, the CDR3 is TGTGCCAGCAGCTCCGACAGGGACACTGGCTACACCTTC. Translation gives CASSSDRDTGYTF. The rearrangement uses TRBV6-5 and TRBJ1-2; 7 positions agree with TRBD1. Germline V gene data show CDR1 as MNHEY and CDR2 as SVGAGI. The ends lost 6 bases at V and 7 bases at J; junction bases unmatched: 8. This CDR3 has 13 residues.

This rearrangement joins TRBV5-1 to TRBJ1-2; TRBD1 agrees at 7 bases. The CDR3 covers 15 residues. Trimming cost V 4 bases and J 7 bases; bases outside gene matches: 13. Per germline, CDR1 SGHRS and CDR2 YFSETQ. CDR3 in DNA: TGCGCCAGCAGCCCCCCGGACAGGAGCGTGAGTGGCTACACCTTC. Protein product: CASSPPDRSVSGYTF.

The rearrangement links TRBV23-1 to TRBJ2-7; possibly TRBD2 for D (5 bases). TRBV23-1 is known as an ORF, though its function is uncertain. V shed 7 bases and J shed 2 bases, with 6 bases lying between them. The CDR3 loop spans 11 amino acids. The chain's CDR3 is CASTGTYEQYF. The CDR3 DNA sequence: TGCGCCAGCACGGGGACCTACGAGCAGTACTTC.

This clone has just a few counts. The chain has TRBV28 and TRBJ1-6, with D possibly matching TRBD1 (6 bases). Trimming shortened V by 3 bases and J by 8 bases, and 14 bases separated the two germline ends. From germline, CDR1 is MDHEN and CDR2 SYDVKM. This CDR3 is built from 15 residues. The CDR3 is CASSFYQGRDSPLHF. CDR3 coding DNA: TGTGCCAGCAGTTTCTACCAGGGGAGGGATTCACCCCTCCACTTT. Full variable domain (outside the CDR3, taken from reference TRBV28 and TRBJ1-6): DVKVTQSSRYLVKRTGEKVFLECVQDMDHENMFWYRQDPGLGLRLIYFSYDVKMKEKGDIPEGYSVSREKKERFSLILESASTNQTSMYLCASSFYQGRDSPLHFGNGTRLTVT.

This clone was counted only a few times. The chain couples TRBV28 to TRBJ1-4, with 7 bases lining up with TRBD1. Germline values: CDR1 MDHEN, CDR2 SYDVKM. CDR3 length equals 13 residues. J was trimmed by 8 bases and V by 5 bases; bases with no gene match: 5. CDR3 sequence (DNA): TGTGCCAGCAGTGAGGGACAGTCAGAAAAACTGTTTTTT. Encoded protein: CASSEGQSEKLFF. Combining the CDR3 with reference TRBV28 and TRBJ1-4 gives the whole variable domain DVKVTQSSRYLVKRTGEKVFLECVQDMDHENMFWYRQDPGLGLRLIYFSYDVKMKEKGDIPEGYSVSREKKERFSLILESASTNQTSMYLCASSEGQSEKLFFGSGTQLSVL.

The chain recombines TRBV4-1 with TRBJ2-7; 8 positions match TRBD1. The V segment lost 1 base and the J segment 3 bases; nucleotides outside the gene matches: 11. This CDR3 comprises 17 residues. Germline V CDR1 and CDR2: MGHRA, YSYEKL. CDR3 DNA sequence: TGCGCCAGCAGCCAAGGGACCAGGGACAGGTATTTCTACGAGCAGTACTTC. It codes for CASSQGTRDRYFYEQYF.

This clone has more than one count but fewer than ten. The chain links TRBV3-1 (or the pseudogene TRBV3-2) to TRBJ2-5, with TRBD2 identical over 10 bases. With V trimmed by 5 bases and J by 5 bases, 11 bases remained unmatched. The CDR3 is made up of 16 amino acids. Germline CDR1 is LGHDT and CDR2 is YNNKEL (reference sequence). CDR3 in DNA: TGTGCCAGCAGCGCCCTAACTAGCGGGGCTGTTGAGACCCAGTACTTC. It codes for CASSALTSGAVETQYF.

This clone has more than one count but fewer than ten. The chain is built from TRBV5-1 and TRBJ1-6; possible D gene TRBD1, 5 bases. V dropped 7 bases and J dropped 8 bases, with 13 bases sitting between them. Germline V CDR1 and CDR2: SGHRS, YFSETQ. CDR3 length: 13 amino acids. CDR3 region: CASGRDSDSPLHF. The CDR3 region has the DNA TGCGCCAGCGGCAGGGACTCGGATTCACCCCTCCACTTT.

The gene calls are TRBV5-1 and TRBJ2-7; D is ambiguous. The germline V gene has CDR1 SGHRS and CDR2 YFSETQ. V lost 3 bases and J lost 2, with 21 bases in between. This CDR3 is 17 amino acids long. CDR3 nucleotides: TGCGCCAGCAGCTCGACACTCAACACATTACATCCCTACGAGCAGTACTTC. This translates into CASSSTLNTLHPYEQYF. Based on the CDR3 plus reference TRBV5-1 and TRBJ2-7, the full variable domain is KAGVTQTPRYLIKTRGQQVTLSCSPISGHRSVSWYQQTPGQGLQFLFEYFSETQRNKGNFPGRFSGRQFSNSRSEMNVSTLELGDSALYLCASSSTLNTLHPYEQYFGPGTRLTVT.

V is TRBV3-1 (or the pseudogene TRBV3-2) and J is TRBJ1-2; TRBD1 might be the D (5 bases). V was clipped by 4 bases and J by 2 bases, with 14 bases between them. This CDR3 has 15 residues. Germline CDR1 LGHDT, CDR2 YNNKEL (reference sequence). The CDR3 DNA reads TGTGCCAGCAGCCGCCGAGGAGGGGTCAACTATGGCTACACCTTC. It yields the protein CASSRRGGVNYGYTF.

For the CDR3, the DNA is TGTGCCAGCAGCTTAAAACAGGGAGGGGACACTGAAGCTTTCTTT. Translated: CASSLKQGGDTEAFF. J is TRBJ1-1 and V is TRBV7-7; D is possibly TRBD1 (6 bases). The CDR3 has 15 residues. CDR1 and CDR2 from the germline V gene are SSHAT and FNYEAQ (reference sequence). Trimming removed 2 bases at V and 3 bases at J, with 13 bases between.

The chain carries TRBV2 and TRBJ1-6, with 7 bases identical to TRBD1. The CDR3 has 14 residues. Germline V lookup: CDR1 SNHLY, CDR2 FYNNEI. J was trimmed by 7 bases and V by 6 bases; bases with no gene match: 6. The CDR3 protein is CASRLTGPNSPLHF. As DNA, the CDR3 is TGTGCCAGCAGGTTGACAGGGCCGAATTCACCCCTCCACTTT.

Only a few counts were recorded for this clone. The rearrangement links TRBV28 to TRBJ2-5; D may be TRBD2 (6 bases). The CDR3 has 15 amino acids. Per germline, CDR1 MDHEN and CDR2 SYDVKM. V dropped 7 bases and J dropped 2 bases, with 17 bases sitting between them. CDR3 sequence: CASKTWRGLQETQYF. For the CDR3, the DNA is TGTGCCAGCAAGACGTGGAGGGGTTTACAAGAGACCCAGTACTTC.

V usage is TRBV5-4 and J usage is TRBJ2-1; D unresolved. In germline, CDR1 is SGHNT, CDR2 YYREEE (reference sequence). This CDR3 is built from 15 residues. V dropped 0 bases and J dropped 2 bases, with 9 bases sitting between them. The CDR3 DNA reads as TGTGCCAGCAGCTTGGACCAGGCGCCCTACAATGAGCAGTTCTTC. It is translated as CASSLDQAPYNEQFF.

The rearrangement joins TRBV7-2 to TRBJ1-2; D is possibly TRBD1 (5 bases). The CDR3 runs 13 residues. Germline values: CDR1 SGHTA, CDR2 FQGNSA. The V end lost 6 bases, the J end lost 4 bases, and 12 bases lay between the germline ends. CDR3 in DNA: TGTGCCAGCAGTCCCCGACAGACCTATGGCTACACCTTC. Translation gives CASSPRQTYGYTF.

V and J are TRBV5-1 and TRBJ2-1; 12 bases are shared with TRBD1. From germline, CDR1 is SGHRS and CDR2 YFSETQ. The V segment lost 4 bases and the J segment 5 bases; nucleotides outside the gene matches: 4. The CDR3 totals 15 residues. The CDR3 is CASSKGTGGNNEQFF. The CDR3 DNA sequence: TGCGCCAGCAGCAAAGGGACAGGGGGCAACAATGAGCAGTTCTTC. The whole variable domain, filled in from reference TRBV5-1 and TRBJ2-1, reads KAGVTQTPRYLIKTRGQQVTLSCSPISGHRSVSWYQQTPGQGLQFLFEYFSETQRNKGNFPGRFSGRQFSNSRSEMNVSTLELGDSALYLCASSKGTGGNNEQFFGPGTRLTVL.